These T cell receptor beta chains were read from a single sample in a study of T-cell reconstitution after alpha-beta-depleted transplantation in children. TCRdb independently ran MiXCR on the PCR reads; one entry per CDR3 protein. The sample has over 200,000 distinct CDR3 sequences; roughly 10% are singletons. Sequencing used PBMCs from the stem cell graft donor, obtained from the stem cell graft. The source of these receptors is a human donor who donated a stem cell graft to a child with acute lymphoblastic leukemia. Each CDR3 is given with its conserved first and last residue. D genes are given only for firm matches. The size of a clone is reported for some rows only, either as once, few or many, or as a class for expanded clones.

few	TRBV27	TRBJ2-3	.	14	TGTGCCAGCCGAGAGGGGGGGCCTTCAGATACGCAGTATTTT	CASREGGPSDTQYF
few	TRBV6-5	TRBJ1-4	.	16	TGTGCCAGCAGTTACTCTTTCCAGGGGATTAATGAAAAACTGTTTTTT	CASSYSFQGINEKLFF
.	TRBV29-1	TRBJ1-1	.	15	TGCAGCGTTGCAAGTCAGGCCTTAAGAGACCCTGAAGCTTTCTTT	CSVASQALRDPEAFF
once	TRBV5-4	TRBJ1-4	TRBD1	14	TGTGCCAGCACAGGACAGGGCGTGGGTGAAAAACTGTTTTTT	CASTGQGVGEKLFF
.	TRBV28	TRBJ2-7	.	12	TGTGCCAGCAGGGGGATGAGGGACGAGCAGTACTTC	CASRGMRDEQYF
few	TRBV24-1	TRBJ2-1	TRBD1	14	TGTGCCACCAGCCTGACAGGGGCCGGGGATGAGCAGTTCTTC	CATSLTGAGDEQFF
.	TRBV7-2	TRBJ1-6	.	19	TGTGCCAGCAGCTTAGCCCGGACCCAGCACCAACTCGATAATTCACCCCTCCACTTT	CASSLARTQHQLDNSPLHF
.	TRBV6-1	TRBJ2-5	TRBD1	14	TGTGCCAGCACCCCACGGGACAGGGGCGAGACCCAGTACTTC	CASTPRDRGETQYF
many	TRBV5-1	TRBJ2-1	.	17	TGCGCCAGCAGCTTGGGAGCGTGGGGCAGCGGGTACAATGAGCAGTTCTTC	CASSLGAWGSGYNEQFF
.	TRBV20-1	TRBJ1-3	.	14	TGCAGTGCTAGACCGAACAGCTCTGGAAACACCATATATTTT	CSARPNSSGNTIYF
few	TRBV7-2	TRBJ2-7	.	12	TGTGCCAGCAGCTCAAGCTCCCTCGAGCAGTACTTC	CASSSSSLEQYF